This paragraph covers one T cell receptor beta chain sequence. This entry belongs to a study of shared clonotypes between healthy human individuals. Profiling relied on immunoSEQ multiplex PCR, and the TCRdb table lists in-frame clones only, not all of them. Found here are roughly 1,000,000 clones, 75% to 80% of them singletons; the top ten hold approximately 0.5%. Trimming stripped 3 bases from V and 10 bases from J, with 13 bases between. Germline V gene sequence: CDR1 SGDLS, CDR2 YYNGEE. The CDR3 is 12 amino acids. The material sequenced was memory CD4+ T cells from PBMCs. The subset is: CD45RA-negative fraction. The chain employs TRBV9 and TRBJ1-1; D uncertain. This clonotype originated in a man younger than 30 in good health. Some clones in this sample may be carry-over from other donors' samples. This chain's CDR3 is CASSASVGRAFF. The CDR3 DNA reads TGTGCCAGCAGCGCGTCGGTGGGTAGAGCTTTCTTT.